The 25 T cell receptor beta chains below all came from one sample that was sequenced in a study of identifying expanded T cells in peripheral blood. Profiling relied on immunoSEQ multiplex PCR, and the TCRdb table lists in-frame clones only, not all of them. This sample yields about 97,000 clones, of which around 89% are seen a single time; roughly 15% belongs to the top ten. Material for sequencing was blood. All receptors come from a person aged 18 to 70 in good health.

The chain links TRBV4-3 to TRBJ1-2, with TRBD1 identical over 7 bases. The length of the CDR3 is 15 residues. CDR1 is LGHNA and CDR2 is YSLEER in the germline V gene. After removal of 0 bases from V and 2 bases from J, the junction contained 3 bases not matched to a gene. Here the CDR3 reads CASSQDGRGNYGYTF. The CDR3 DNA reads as TGCGCCAGCAGCCAAGATGGCAGGGGGAACTATGGCTACACCTTC.

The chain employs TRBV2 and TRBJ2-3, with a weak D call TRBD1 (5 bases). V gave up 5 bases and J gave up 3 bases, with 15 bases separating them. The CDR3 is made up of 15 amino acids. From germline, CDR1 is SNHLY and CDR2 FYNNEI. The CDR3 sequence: CASSLSRPGTDTQYF. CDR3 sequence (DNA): TGTGCCAGCAGTTTGAGCCGGCCAGGGACAGATACGCAGTATTTT.

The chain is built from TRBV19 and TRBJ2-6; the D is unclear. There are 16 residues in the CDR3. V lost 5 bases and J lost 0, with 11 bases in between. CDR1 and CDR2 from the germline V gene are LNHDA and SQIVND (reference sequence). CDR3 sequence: CASSALTSSGANVLTF. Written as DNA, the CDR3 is TGTGCCAGTAGTGCCCTTACCAGCTCTGGGGCCAACGTCCTGACTTTC.

CDR3 sequence: CASSGKSGDTQYF. The CDR3 coding sequence is TGTGCCAGCAGCGGAAAGTCCGGAGATACGCAGTATTTT. The V call is TRBV9, the J call TRBJ2-3, with D uncertain. The V gene's germline CDR1 is SGDLS and CDR2 YYNGEE. Trimming removed 3 bases from V and 5 bases from J, with 10 bases in between. CDR3 length: 13 residues.

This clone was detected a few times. The CDR3 bases are TGTGCCAGCAGCTTAGACAGGGGCTCGAACATTCAGTACTTC. Translation: CASSLDRGSNIQYF. The V and J genes are TRBV7-2 and TRBJ2-4; TRBD1 matches 7 bases. With 1 base clipped from V and 7 bases from J, the junction kept 4 bases outside the gene matches. The CDR3 is made up of 14 amino acids. Germline V CDR1 and CDR2: SGHTA, FQGNSA.

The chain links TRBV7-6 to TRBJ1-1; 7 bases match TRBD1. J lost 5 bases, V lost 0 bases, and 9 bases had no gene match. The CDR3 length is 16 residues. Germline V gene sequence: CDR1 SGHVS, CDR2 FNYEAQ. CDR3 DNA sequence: TGTGCCAGCAGCTTAGCGCCTTCAGGGGGTTTAACTGAAGCTTTCTTT. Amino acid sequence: CASSLAPSGGLTEAFF.

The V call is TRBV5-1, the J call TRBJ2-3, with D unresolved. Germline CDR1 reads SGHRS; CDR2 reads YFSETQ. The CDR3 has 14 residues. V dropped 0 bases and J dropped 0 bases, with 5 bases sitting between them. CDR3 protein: CASSLAGSTDTQYF. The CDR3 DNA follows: TGCGCCAGCAGCTTGGCCGGGAGCACAGATACGCAGTATTTT.

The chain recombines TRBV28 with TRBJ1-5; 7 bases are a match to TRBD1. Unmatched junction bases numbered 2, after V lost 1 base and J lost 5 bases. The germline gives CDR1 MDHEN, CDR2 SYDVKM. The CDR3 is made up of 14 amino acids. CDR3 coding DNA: TGTGCCAGCAGTTTATCCGACAGGGATCAGCCCCAGCATTTT. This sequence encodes CASSLSDRDQPQHF.

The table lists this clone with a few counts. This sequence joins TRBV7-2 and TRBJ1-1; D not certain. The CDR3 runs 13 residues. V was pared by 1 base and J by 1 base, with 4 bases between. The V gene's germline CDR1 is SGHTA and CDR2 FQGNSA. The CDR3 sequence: CASSLEPNTEAFF. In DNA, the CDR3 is TGTGCCAGCAGCTTAGAACCGAACACTGAAGCTTTCTTT. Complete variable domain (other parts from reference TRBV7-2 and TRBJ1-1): GAGVSQSPSNKVTEKGKDVELRCDPISGHTALYWYRQSLGQGLEFLIYFQGNSAPDKSGLPSDRFSAERTGGSVSTLTIQRTQQEDSAVYLCASSLEPNTEAFFGQGTRLTVV.

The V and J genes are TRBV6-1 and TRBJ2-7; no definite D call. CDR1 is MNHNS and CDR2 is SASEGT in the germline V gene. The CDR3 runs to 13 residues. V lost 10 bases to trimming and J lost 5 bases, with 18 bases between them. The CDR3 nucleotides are TGTGCCAACAGAGACCCGCTACTGGACGAGCAGTACTTC. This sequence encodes CANRDPLLDEQYF.

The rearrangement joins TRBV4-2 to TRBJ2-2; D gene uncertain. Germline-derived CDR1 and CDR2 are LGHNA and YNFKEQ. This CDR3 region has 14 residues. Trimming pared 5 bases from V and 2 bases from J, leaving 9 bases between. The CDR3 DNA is TGTGCCAGCAGCTCCGGGCCTAACACCGGGGAGCTGTTTTTT. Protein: CASSSGPNTGELFF.

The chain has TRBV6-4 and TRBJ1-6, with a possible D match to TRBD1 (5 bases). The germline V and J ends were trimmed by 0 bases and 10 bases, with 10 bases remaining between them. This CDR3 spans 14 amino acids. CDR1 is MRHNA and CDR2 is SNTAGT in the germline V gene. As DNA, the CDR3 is TGTGCCAGCAGTGACTCGGAGGGGCGGTCACCCCTCCACTTT. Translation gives CASSDSEGRSPLHF.

The CDR3 reads CASSLAPSDTQYF. Written as DNA, the CDR3 is TGCGCCAGCAGCTTGGCCCCCTCAGATACGCAGTATTTT. The gene calls are TRBV5-1 and TRBJ2-3, with no clear D. Germline V gene sequence: CDR1 SGHRS, CDR2 YFSETQ. There are 13 residues in the CDR3. V was shortened by 0 bases and J by 4 bases, with 6 bases between the two germline ends.

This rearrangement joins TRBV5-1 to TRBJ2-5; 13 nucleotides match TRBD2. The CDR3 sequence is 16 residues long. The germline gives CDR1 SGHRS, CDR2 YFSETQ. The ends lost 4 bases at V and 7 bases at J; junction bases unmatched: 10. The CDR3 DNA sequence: TGCGCCAGCAGCGGACCACTAGCGGGGGGGCCGGGGACCCAGTACTTC. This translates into CASSGPLAGGPGTQYF.

The CDR3 is CASSWSSGGYEQFF. The CDR3 nucleotides are TGTGCCAGCAGTTGGTCTAGCGGGGGATATGAGCAGTTCTTC. The gene calls are TRBV6-5 and TRBJ2-1; 10 positions agree with TRBD2. Germline values: CDR1 MNHEY, CDR2 SVGAGI. With V trimmed by 4 bases and J by 8 bases, 5 bases remained unmatched. The length of the CDR3 is 14 residues.

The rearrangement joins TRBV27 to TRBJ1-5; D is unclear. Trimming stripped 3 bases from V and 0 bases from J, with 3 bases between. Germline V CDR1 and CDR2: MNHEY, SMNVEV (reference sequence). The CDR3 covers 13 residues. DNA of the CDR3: TGTGCCAGCAGTTTTCTTAGCAATCAGCCCCAGCATTTT. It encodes CASSFLSNQPQHF.

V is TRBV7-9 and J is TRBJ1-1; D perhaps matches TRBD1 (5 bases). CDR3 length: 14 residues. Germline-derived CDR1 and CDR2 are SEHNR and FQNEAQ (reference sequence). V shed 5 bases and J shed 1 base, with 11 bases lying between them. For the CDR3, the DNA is TGTGCCAGCAGCCGAGGGACGGGGAACACTGAAGCTTTCTTT. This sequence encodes CASSRGTGNTEAFF.

The CDR3 nucleotides read TGTGCCAGCAGTTTACGACCCTGGACTAACTATGGCTACACCTTC. Amino acid sequence: CASSLRPWTNYGYTF. The chain employs TRBV6-5 and TRBJ1-2; D gene unclear. V was trimmed by 4 bases and J by 0 bases, leaving 12 bases between them. The germline CDR1 and CDR2 sequences are MNHEY and SVGAGI. The CDR3 has 15 residues.

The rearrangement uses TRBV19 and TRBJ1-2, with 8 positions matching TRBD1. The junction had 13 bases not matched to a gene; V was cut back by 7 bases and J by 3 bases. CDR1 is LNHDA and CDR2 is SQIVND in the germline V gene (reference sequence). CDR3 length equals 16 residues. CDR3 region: CASNPDRGRAHYGYTF. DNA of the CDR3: TGTGCCAGTAACCCTGACAGGGGCCGCGCTCACTATGGCTACACCTTC.

The CDR3 nucleotides read TGTGCCAGCATGTCCGATGGCTACACCTTC. Translation: CASMSDGYTF. The gene calls are TRBV6-4 and TRBJ1-2; D gene unclear. V was clipped by 7 bases and J by 6 bases, with 6 bases between them. The CDR3 runs to 10 residues. Germline CDR1 is MRHNA and CDR2 is SNTAGT.

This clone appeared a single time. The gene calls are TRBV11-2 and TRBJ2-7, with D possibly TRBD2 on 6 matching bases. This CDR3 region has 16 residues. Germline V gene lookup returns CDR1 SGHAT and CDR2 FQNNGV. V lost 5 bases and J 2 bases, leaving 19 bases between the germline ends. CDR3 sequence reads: CASSPGLAAVPYEQYF. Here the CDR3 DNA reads TGTGCCAGCAGCCCCGGCTTAGCGGCAGTACCCTACGAGCAGTACTTC. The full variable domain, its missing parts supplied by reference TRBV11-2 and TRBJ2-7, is EAGVAQSPRYKIIEKRQSVAFWCNPISGHATLYWYQQILGQGPKLLIQFQNNGVVDDSQLPKDRFSAERLKGVDSTLKIQPAKLEDSAVYLCASSPGLAAVPYEQYFGPGTRLTVT.

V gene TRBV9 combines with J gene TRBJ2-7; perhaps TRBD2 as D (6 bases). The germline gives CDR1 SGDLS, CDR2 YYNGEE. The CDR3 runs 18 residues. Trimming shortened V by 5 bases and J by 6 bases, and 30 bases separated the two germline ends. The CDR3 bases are TGTGCCAGCAGGTTAGCGGAGAAATCCCCCCTCATATTCTCCGAGCAGTACTTC. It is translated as CASRLAEKSPLIFSEQYF.

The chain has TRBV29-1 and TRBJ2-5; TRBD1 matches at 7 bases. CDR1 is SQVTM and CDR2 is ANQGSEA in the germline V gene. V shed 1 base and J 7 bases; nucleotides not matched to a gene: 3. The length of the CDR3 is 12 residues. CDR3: CSVEGQGRTQYF. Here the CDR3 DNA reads TGCAGCGTTGAAGGACAGGGCAGGACCCAGTACTTC.

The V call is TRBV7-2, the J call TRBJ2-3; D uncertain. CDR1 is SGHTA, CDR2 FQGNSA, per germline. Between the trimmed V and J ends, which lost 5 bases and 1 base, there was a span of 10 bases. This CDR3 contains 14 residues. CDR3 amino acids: CASSASTGTDTQYF. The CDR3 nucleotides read TGTGCCAGCAGCGCCTCGACCGGCACAGATACGCAGTATTTT.

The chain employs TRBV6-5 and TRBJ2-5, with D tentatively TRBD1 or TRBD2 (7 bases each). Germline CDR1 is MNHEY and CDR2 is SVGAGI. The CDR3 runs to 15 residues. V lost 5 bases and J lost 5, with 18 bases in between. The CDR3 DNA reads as TGTGCCAGCAGTCCCCAGGGGGGGGCAGGGGAGACCCAGTACTTC. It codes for CASSPQGGAGETQYF.